Each of the 19 T cell receptor beta chains below was sequenced from the same sample in a study of T cell responses to AZD1222 COVID-19 vaccine. TCRdb's table, derived via immunoSEQ multiplex PCR, lists solely in-frame clones and lacks some. The profile covers approximately 71,000 clones, with roughly 90% appearing a single time and roughly 8.3% taken by the ten largest. Sequenced material: peripheral blood, taken on day 0 of AZD1222 vaccination. The source of these receptors is an adult in good health.

The chain has TRBV4-1 and TRBJ1-1; 7 bases agree with TRBD1. Germline values: CDR1 MGHRA, CDR2 YSYEKL. V shed 1 base and J 4 bases; nucleotides not matched to a gene: 6. The CDR3 loop spans 15 amino acids. CDR3 in DNA: TGCGCCAGCAGCCAAGTTGCAGGGGGTAGCACTGAAGCTTTCTTT. Its translation: CASSQVAGGSTEAFF.

This chain joins TRBV11-2 and TRBJ2-1; tentatively, D is TRBD2 (6 bases). The CDR3 sequence is 16 residues long. Deletions cut 1 base from V and 0 bases from J, with 10 bases between. Germline CDR1 and CDR2: SGHAT and FQNNGV. The CDR3 reads CASSLVYGSSYNEQFF. The CDR3 coding sequence is TGTGCCAGCAGCTTAGTATACGGGAGCTCCTACAATGAGCAGTTCTTC.

This clone turned up a few times. The gene calls are TRBV28 and TRBJ1-5; 8 positions match TRBD1. The junction had 3 bases not matched to a gene; V was cut back by 3 bases and J by 2 bases. CDR1 is MDHEN, CDR2 SYDVKM, per germline. The CDR3 consists of 15 residues. DNA for the CDR3: TGTGCCAGCAGTTTTGGACAGGGAGGCAATCAGCCCCAGCATTTT. Translated, it gives CASSFGQGGNQPQHF. Full variable domain (remainder filled in from reference TRBV28 and TRBJ1-5): DVKVTQSSRYLVKRTGEKVFLECVQDMDHENMFWYRQDPGLGLRLIYFSYDVKMKEKGDIPEGYSVSREKKERFSLILESASTNQTSMYLCASSFGQGGNQPQHFGDGTRLSIL.

This rearrangement joins TRBV5-1 to TRBJ2-1, with TRBD1 matching 7 bases. V shed 3 bases, J shed 5 bases, and the junction held 5 bases outside the gene matches. The CDR3 has 14 amino acids. Per germline, CDR1 SGHRS and CDR2 YFSETQ. The CDR3 reads CASSSATGNNEQFF. The CDR3 region has the DNA TGCGCCAGCAGCTCCGCGACAGGGAACAATGAGCAGTTCTTC.

The gene calls are TRBV24-1 and TRBJ2-3; 8 bases fit TRBD2. CDR1 is KGHDR and CDR2 is SFDVKD in the germline V gene. This CDR3 spans 17 amino acids. V was clipped by 4 bases and J by 0 bases; unmatched bases: 8. The CDR3 protein is CATSEPGGGSSTDTQYF. For the CDR3, the DNA is TGTGCCACCAGTGAACCCGGGGGGGGATCTAGCACAGATACGCAGTATTTT.

The chain combines TRBV21-1 with TRBJ1-2. TRBV21-1 is a pseudogene segment. The CDR3 has 15 residues. CDR3 in amino acids: CASSKGPPWDYGYTF. The CDR3 DNA is TGTGCCAGCAGCAAAGGACCACCTTGGGACTATGGCTACACCTTC.

As DNA, the CDR3 is TGTGCCAGCAGCCCACCCCAGGGGTTTCACACAGATACGCAGTATTTT. The encoded protein is CASSPPQGFHTDTQYF. The rearrangement links TRBV9 to TRBJ2-3; possible D gene TRBD1, 6 bases. CDR3 length: 16 residues. The V and J ends lost 4 bases and 2 bases respectively, with 17 bases between them. Germline assignment: CDR1 SGDLS and CDR2 YYNGEE. Looking up the rest from reference TRBV9 and TRBJ2-3 gives the full variable domain: DSGVTQTPKHLITATGQRVTLRCSPRSGDLSVYWYQQSLDQGLQFLIQYYNGEERAKGNILERFSAQQFPDLHSELNLSSLELGDSALYFCASSPPQGFHTDTQYFGPGTRLTVL.

V and J are TRBV9 and TRBJ1-2; no clear D gene. Between the trimmed V and J ends, which lost 3 bases and 4 bases, there was a span of 13 bases. This CDR3 contains 14 residues. In germline, CDR1 is SGDLS, CDR2 YYNGEE. The CDR3 region has the DNA TGTGCCAGCAGCGAAACGGCAGTCGCCTATGGCTACACCTTC. Its translation: CASSETAVAYGYTF.

The chain employs TRBV24-1 and TRBJ1-6; maybe TRBD1 (6 bases). Germline V gene data show CDR1 as KGHDR and CDR2 as SFDVKD. This CDR3 contains 13 residues. V lost 9 bases and J 13 bases, leaving 18 bases between the germline ends. The DNA for the CDR3 is TGTGCCACCGGAGGGGGGGCGATCTTCCCCCTCCACTTT. Translating it yields CATGGGAIFPLHF.

The chain recombines TRBV7-9 with TRBJ1-2; tentative D call: TRBD1 (6 bases). V shed 1 base and J shed 7 bases, with 16 bases lying between them. The CDR3 totals 15 residues. In germline, CDR1 is SEHNR, CDR2 FQNEAQ (reference sequence). CDR3 region: CASSLGGQWSFGYTF. CDR3 DNA: TGTGCCAGCAGCTTAGGCGGACAGTGGTCGTTTGGCTACACCTTC.

The V gene is TRBV5-1, the J gene TRBJ2-2, with D hard to call. Per germline, CDR1 SGHRS and CDR2 YFSETQ. Trimming pared 4 bases from V and 2 bases from J, leaving 18 bases between. This CDR3 has 17 residues. The CDR3 nucleotides read TGCGCCAGCAGCATGAAGTCCGGATCCTATAACACCGGGGAGCTGTTTTTT. This gives the protein CASSMKSGSYNTGELFF.

V and J are TRBV12-5 and TRBJ1-2; 9 positions match TRBD1. After removal of 0 bases from V and 8 bases from J, the junction contained 13 bases not matched to a gene. Germline CDR1 is LGHNT and CDR2 is FRNRAP. This CDR3 has 17 amino acids. In DNA form, the CDR3 reads TGTGCTAGTGGTTTGGTATTGGACAGGGGAGAACGGGAAGGCTACACCTTC. This codes for CASGLVLDRGEREGYTF.

The rearrangement links TRBV25-1 to TRBJ2-1, with TRBD2 matching 10 bases. The CDR3 has 15 residues. The ends lost 2 bases at V and 6 bases at J; junction bases unmatched: 4. Germline V gene data show CDR1 as MGHDK and CDR2 as SYGVNS. CDR3 sequence reads: CASSELAGESNEQFF. The CDR3 DNA follows: TGTGCCAGCAGTGAACTAGCGGGAGAGTCCAATGAGCAGTTCTTC.

This clone is large (0.1 to 1%) within its sample. The CDR3: CASSHGLAEAYEQYF. DNA for the CDR3: TGTGCCAGCAGCCACGGACTAGCGGAGGCCTACGAGCAGTACTTC. The chain links TRBV4-2 to TRBJ2-7; 10 bases map to TRBD2. The germline gives CDR1 LGHNA, CDR2 YNFKEQ. This CDR3 region has 15 residues. V trimming: 3 bases; J trimming: 2 bases; junction bases outside the gene matches: 4.

This sequence joins TRBV7-2 and TRBJ1-3, with D unresolved. CDR1 is SGHTA and CDR2 is FQGNSA in the germline V gene. The CDR3 is 16 amino acids. V was shortened by 1 base and J by 1 base, with 11 bases between the two germline ends. The CDR3 coding sequence is TGTGCCAGCAGCTTAGGCAGCGCGATATCTGGAAACACCATATATTTT. It specifies CASSLGSAISGNTIYF.

The chain couples TRBV2 to TRBJ1-2, with a tentative D call TRBD1 (5 bases). Germline V gene lookup returns CDR1 SNHLY and CDR2 FYNNEI. With 7 bases removed from V and 5 bases from J, the gap between germline ends came to 14 bases. The CDR3 has 13 amino acids. This chain's CDR3 is CASTRDRRYGYTF. CDR3 coding DNA: TGTGCCAGCACCCGGGACCGCCGTTATGGCTACACCTTC.

The chain uses TRBV6-2 or TRBV6-3 and TRBJ2-7; D uncertain. CDR1 is MNHEY, CDR2 SVGEGT, per germline. The length of the CDR3 is 12 residues. Trimming left V 2 bases short and J 3 bases short, with 5 bases between. The CDR3 DNA reads TGTGCCAGCAGTTACGGATTCTACGAGCAGTACTTC. This sequence encodes CASSYGFYEQYF.

This chain links TRBV27 with TRBJ2-5; 7 bases fit TRBD1. The V gene end was trimmed by 5 bases and the J gene end by 0 bases; junction bases not matched to a gene: 3. CDR1 and CDR2 (germline): MNHEY, SMNVEV (reference sequence). This CDR3 has 14 residues. This CDR3 is CASSPTGYQETQYF. The CDR3 region has the DNA TGTGCCAGCAGTCCGACAGGGTACCAAGAGACCCAGTACTTC.

The chain combines TRBV5-1 with TRBJ2-7; weak D call: TRBD1 (6 bases). The V end was cut by 4 bases, the J end by 2 bases, with 7 bases between. Looked up from germline, CDR1 is SGHRS and CDR2 is YFSETQ. The CDR3 is 12 residues long. The CDR3, as DNA: TGCGCCAGCAGCCGGGACACCTACGAGCAGTACTTC. The encoded protein is CASSRDTYEQYF. Based on the CDR3 plus reference TRBV5-1 and TRBJ2-7, the full variable domain is KAGVTQTPRYLIKTRGQQVTLSCSPISGHRSVSWYQQTPGQGLQFLFEYFSETQRNKGNFPGRFSGRQFSNSRSEMNVSTLELGDSALYLCASSRDTYEQYFGPGTRLTVT.